This entry concerns a single T cell receptor beta chain. The antigen remains undetermined. Germline CDR1 reads SGDLS; CDR2 reads YYNGEE. Trimming removed 2 bases at V and 6 bases at J, with 14 bases between. There are 15 residues in the CDR3. This record belongs to a study of beta chain features in type 1 diabetes. General study findings and limits: Researchers caution that PCR might favor shorter templates, equally among patients and controls.

The entirety of the isolated RNA underwent reverse transcription, so expressed TCRB transcripts were sequenced. Here immunoSEQ multiplex PCR was the method, and the copy in TCRdb shows in-frame clones only, minus some. The sample lists around 300,000 clones; 8% were seen once. Sequencing was performed on central memory CD4+ T cells from blood. V is TRBV9 and J is TRBJ1-4; D is possibly TRBD1 (5 bases). The TCR comes from a young woman in good health. The CDR3 protein is CASSVGTGRHEKLFF. The CDR3 DNA is TGTGCCAGCAGCGTGGGAACGGGGCGTCATGAAAAACTGTTTTTT.